The source of this T cell receptor (beta chain) is a study of blood T cell repertoires in COVID-19. As for the study in general: Spain, Italy and the United States supplied samples that represented acute and convalescent COVID-19. T cells, B-cell-depleted T cells, or PBMCs supplied cDNA or gDNA.

Under the authors' procedure: Amplification from reference gene primers served as the basis for estimated nucleated cell counts. The protocol was immunoSEQ multiplex PCR, while the TCRdb copy is restricted to in-frame clones and leaves out a portion. V and J calls and clone size are as listed in that table; D and trimming were resolved from the DNA. The table includes roughly 100,000 clones, roughly 79% detected once. This clone was recorded many times. The CDR3 has 13 amino acids. CDR1 is SNHLY and CDR2 is FYNNEI in the germline V gene. V was clipped by 3 bases and J by 3 bases, with 8 bases between them.

The TCR comes from a woman aged 80 or older with acute or convalescent COVID-19. The chain couples TRBV2 to TRBJ2-5; no firm D call. Sequencing was performed on peripheral blood. The CDR3 DNA is TGTGCCAGCAGTGAGATTAGTAAAGAGACCCAGTACTTC. It is translated as CASSEISKETQYF.